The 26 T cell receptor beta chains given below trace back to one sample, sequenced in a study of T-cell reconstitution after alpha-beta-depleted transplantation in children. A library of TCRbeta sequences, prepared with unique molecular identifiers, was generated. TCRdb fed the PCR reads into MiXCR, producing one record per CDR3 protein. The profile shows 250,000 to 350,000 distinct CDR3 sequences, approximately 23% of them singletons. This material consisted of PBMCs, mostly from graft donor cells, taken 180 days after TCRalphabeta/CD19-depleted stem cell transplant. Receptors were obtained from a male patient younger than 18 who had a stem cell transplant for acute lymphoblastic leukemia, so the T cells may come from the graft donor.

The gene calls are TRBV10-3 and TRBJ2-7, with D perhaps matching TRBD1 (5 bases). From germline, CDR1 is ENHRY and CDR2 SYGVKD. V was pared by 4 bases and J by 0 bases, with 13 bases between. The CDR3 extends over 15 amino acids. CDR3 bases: TGTGCCATCAGTGGTTTGCAGGGCTACTCCTACGAGCAGTACTTC. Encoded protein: CAISGLQGYSYEQYF.

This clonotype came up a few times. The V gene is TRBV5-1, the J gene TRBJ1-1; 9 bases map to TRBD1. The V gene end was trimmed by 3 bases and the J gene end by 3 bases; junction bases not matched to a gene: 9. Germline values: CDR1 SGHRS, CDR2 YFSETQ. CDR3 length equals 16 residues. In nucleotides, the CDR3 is TGCGCCAGCAGCTCTTCGTCGACAGGGGGGGACACTGAAGCTTTCTTT. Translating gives CASSSSSTGGDTEAFF.

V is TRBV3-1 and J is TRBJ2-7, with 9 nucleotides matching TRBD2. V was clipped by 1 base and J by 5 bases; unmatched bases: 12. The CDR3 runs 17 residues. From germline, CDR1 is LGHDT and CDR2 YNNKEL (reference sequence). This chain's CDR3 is CASSQGAGGPSRHEQYF. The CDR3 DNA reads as TGTGCCAGCAGCCAAGGTGCGGGAGGGCCCTCCAGGCACGAGCAGTACTTC.

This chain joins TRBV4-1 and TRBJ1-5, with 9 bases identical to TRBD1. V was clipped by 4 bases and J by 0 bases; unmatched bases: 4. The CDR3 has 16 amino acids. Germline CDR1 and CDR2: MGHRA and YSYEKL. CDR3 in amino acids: CASSLLDRGSNQPQHF. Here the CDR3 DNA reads TGCGCCAGCAGCCTCTTGGACAGGGGTAGCAATCAGCCCCAGCATTTT.

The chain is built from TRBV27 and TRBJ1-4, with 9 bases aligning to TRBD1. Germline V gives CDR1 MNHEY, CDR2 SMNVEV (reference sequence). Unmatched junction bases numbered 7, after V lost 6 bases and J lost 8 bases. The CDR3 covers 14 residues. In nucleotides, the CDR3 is TGTGCCAGCAGCCCGACAGGGGGGGGCGAAAAACTGTTTTTT. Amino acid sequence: CASSPTGGGEKLFF.

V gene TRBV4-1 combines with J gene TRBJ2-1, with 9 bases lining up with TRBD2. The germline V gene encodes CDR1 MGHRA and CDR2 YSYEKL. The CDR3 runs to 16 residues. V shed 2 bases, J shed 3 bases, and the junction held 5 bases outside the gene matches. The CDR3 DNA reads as TGCGCCAGCAGCCAACGGTTGACTAGCGGCTACAATGAGCAGTTCTTC. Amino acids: CASSQRLTSGYNEQFF.

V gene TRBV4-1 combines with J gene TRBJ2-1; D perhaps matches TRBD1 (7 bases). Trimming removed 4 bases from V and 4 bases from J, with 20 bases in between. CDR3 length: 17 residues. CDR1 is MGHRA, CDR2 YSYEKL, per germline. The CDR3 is CASSLPGGGFKYNEQFF. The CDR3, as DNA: TGCGCCAGCAGCCTCCCAGGGGGAGGATTTAAATACAATGAGCAGTTCTTC.

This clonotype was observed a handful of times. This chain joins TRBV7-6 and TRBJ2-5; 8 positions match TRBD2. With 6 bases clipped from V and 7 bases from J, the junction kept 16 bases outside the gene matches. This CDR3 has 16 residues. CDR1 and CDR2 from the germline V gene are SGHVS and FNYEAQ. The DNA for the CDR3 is TGTGCCAGCAGGGACTCGGGACTAGGAAGATCAGGGACCCAGTACTTC. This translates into CASRDSGLGRSGTQYF.

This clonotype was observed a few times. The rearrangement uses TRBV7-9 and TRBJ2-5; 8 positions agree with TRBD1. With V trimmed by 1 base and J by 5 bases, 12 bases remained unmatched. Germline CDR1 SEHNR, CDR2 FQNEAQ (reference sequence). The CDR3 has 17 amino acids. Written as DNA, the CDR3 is TGTGCCAGCAGCTTAGAGATGCAGGGGGCGAGTCGTGAGACCCAGTACTTC. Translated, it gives CASSLEMQGASRETQYF.

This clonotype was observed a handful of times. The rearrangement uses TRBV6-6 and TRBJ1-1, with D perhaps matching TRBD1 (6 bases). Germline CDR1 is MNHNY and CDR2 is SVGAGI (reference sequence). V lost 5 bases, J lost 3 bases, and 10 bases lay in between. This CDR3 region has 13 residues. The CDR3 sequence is CASSLQGDTEAFF. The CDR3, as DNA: TGTGCCAGCAGTCTACAGGGTGACACTGAAGCTTTCTTT.

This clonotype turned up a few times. The CDR3 coding sequence is TGCGCCAGCAGCTTGGACAGGGGGCTAATTGACTATGGCTACACCTTC. It encodes CASSLDRGLIDYGYTF. The J gene is TRBJ1-2, the V gene TRBV5-1; 9 positions match TRBD1. The ends lost 0 bases at V and 3 bases at J; junction bases unmatched: 6. The CDR3 is made up of 16 amino acids. In germline, CDR1 is SGHRS, CDR2 YFSETQ. The complete variable domain, with remaining parts taken from reference TRBV5-1 and TRBJ1-2, reads KAGVTQTPRYLIKTRGQQVTLSCSPISGHRSVSWYQQTPGQGLQFLFEYFSETQRNKGNFPGRFSGRQFSNSRSEMNVSTLELGDSALYLCASSLDRGLIDYGYTFGSGTRLTVV.

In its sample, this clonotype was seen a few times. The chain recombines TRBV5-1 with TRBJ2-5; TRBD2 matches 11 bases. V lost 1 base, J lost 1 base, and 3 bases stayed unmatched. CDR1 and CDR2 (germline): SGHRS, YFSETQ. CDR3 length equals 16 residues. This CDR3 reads CASSLTSGSPQETQYF. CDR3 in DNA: TGCGCCAGCAGCTTGACTAGCGGGAGTCCCCAAGAGACCCAGTACTTC.

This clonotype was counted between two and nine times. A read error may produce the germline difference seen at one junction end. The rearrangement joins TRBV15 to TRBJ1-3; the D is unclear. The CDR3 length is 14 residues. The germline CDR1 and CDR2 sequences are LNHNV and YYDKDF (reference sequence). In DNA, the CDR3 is TGTGCCACCAGCAGAGATTTGGCTGGAAGCACCATATATTTT. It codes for CATSRDLAGSTIYF.

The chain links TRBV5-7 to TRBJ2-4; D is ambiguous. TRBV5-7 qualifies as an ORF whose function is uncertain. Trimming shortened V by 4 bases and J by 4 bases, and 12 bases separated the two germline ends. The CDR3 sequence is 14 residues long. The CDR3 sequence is CASSPGPEKNIQYF. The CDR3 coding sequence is TGTGCCAGCAGCCCCGGGCCAGAGAAAAACATTCAGTACTTC.

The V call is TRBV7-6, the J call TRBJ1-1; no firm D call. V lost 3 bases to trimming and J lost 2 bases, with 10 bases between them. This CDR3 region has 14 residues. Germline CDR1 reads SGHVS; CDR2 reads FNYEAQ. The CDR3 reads CASSFLQLNTEAFF. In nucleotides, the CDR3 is TGTGCCAGCAGCTTCTTACAGCTCAACACTGAAGCTTTCTTT.

CDR3 DNA sequence: TGTGCCAGTATCCGGGGTAGGGGCACTGAAGCTTTCTTT. Amino acids: CASIRGRGTEAFF. The chain has TRBV19 and TRBJ1-1; D possibly corresponds to TRBD1 (5 bases). CDR1 and CDR2 from the germline V gene are LNHDA and SQIVND (reference sequence). Trimming removed 7 bases at V and 4 bases at J, with 13 bases between. The length of the CDR3 is 13 residues.

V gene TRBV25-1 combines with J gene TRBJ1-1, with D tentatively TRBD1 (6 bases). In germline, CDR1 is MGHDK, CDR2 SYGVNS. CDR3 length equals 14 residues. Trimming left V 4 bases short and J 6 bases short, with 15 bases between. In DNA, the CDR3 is TGTGCCAGCAGTGTCTACAGGGCGGGGGCTGAAGCTTTCTTT. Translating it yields CASSVYRAGAEAFF.

CDR3 protein: CATIAVDNEQFF. CDR3 coding DNA: TGTGCCACCATAGCGGTAGACAATGAGCAGTTCTTC. V gene TRBV24-1 combines with J gene TRBJ2-1, with D maybe TRBD2 (6 bases). Germline V gene sequence: CDR1 KGHDR, CDR2 SFDVKD. Trimming cost V 8 bases and J 5 bases, with 9 bases left between them. This CDR3 spans 12 amino acids.

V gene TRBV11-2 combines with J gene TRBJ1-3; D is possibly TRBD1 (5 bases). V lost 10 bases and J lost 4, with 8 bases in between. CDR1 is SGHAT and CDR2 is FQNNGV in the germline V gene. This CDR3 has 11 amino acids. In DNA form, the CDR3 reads TGTGCCACCCGACAGGGAAACACCATATATTTT. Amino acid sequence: CATRQGNTIYF.

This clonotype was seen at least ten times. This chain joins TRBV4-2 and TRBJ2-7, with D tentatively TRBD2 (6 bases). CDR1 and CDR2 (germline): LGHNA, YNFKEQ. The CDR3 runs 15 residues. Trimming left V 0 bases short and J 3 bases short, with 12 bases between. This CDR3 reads CASSQDNGRNYEQYF. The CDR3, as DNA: TGTGCCAGCAGCCAAGATAACGGGAGAAACTACGAGCAGTACTTC.

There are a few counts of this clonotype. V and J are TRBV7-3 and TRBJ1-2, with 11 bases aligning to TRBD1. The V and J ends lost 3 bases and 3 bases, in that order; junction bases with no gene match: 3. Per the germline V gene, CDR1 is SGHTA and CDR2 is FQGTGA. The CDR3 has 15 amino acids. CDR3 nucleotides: TGTGCCAGCAGCTTGAGGACAGGGGGCGACTATGGCTACACCTTC. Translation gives CASSLRTGGDYGYTF.

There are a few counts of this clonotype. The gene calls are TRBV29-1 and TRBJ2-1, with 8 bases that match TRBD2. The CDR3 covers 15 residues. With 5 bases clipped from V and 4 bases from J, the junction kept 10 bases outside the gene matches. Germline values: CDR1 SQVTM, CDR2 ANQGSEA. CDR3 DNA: TGCAGCGTTCGGACTAGCCAGGTGCGTTACAATGAGCAGTTCTTC. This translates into CSVRTSQVRYNEQFF.

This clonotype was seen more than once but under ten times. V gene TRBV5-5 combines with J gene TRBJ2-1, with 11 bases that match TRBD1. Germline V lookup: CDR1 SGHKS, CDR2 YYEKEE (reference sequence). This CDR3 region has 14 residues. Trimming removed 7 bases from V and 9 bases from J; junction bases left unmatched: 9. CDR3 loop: CASGLRDRGFEQFF. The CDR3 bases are TGTGCCAGCGGACTCCGGGACAGGGGGTTTGAGCAGTTCTTC.

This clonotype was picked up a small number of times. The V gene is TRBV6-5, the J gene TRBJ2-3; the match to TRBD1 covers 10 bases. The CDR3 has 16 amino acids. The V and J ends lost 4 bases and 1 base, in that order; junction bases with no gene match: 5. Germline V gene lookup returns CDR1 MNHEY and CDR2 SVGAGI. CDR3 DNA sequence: TGTGCCAGCAGTTGGACCGGGACAGGGGGCACAGATACGCAGTATTTT. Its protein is CASSWTGTGGTDTQYF.

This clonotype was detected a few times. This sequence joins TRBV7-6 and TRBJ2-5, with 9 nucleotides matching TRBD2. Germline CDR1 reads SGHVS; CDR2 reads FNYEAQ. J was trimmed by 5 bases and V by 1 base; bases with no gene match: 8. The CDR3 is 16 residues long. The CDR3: CASSLGSGSVGETQYF. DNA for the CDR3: TGTGCCAGCAGCTTAGGTAGCGGGAGTGTGGGGGAGACCCAGTACTTC.

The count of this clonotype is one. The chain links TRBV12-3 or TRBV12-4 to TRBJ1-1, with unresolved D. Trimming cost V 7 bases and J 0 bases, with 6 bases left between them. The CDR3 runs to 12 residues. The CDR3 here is CASNLMNTEAFF. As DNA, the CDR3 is TGTGCCAGCAATCTCATGAACACTGAAGCTTTCTTT.